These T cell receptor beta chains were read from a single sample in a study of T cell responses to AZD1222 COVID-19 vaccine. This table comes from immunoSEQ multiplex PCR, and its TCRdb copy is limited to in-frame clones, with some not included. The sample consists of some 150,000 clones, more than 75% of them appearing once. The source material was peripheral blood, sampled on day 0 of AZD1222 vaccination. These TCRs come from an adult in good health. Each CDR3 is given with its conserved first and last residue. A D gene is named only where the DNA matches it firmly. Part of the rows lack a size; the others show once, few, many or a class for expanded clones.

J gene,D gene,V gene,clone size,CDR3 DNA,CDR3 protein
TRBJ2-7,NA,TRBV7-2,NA,TGTGCCAGCAGACAAGGGGGACCCAACTACGAGCAGTACTTC,CASRQGGPNYEQYF
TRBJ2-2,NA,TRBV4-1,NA,TGCGCCAGCAGCCAAGCACAGAACACCGGGGAGCTGTTTTTT,CASSQAQNTGELFF
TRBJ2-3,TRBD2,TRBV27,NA,TGTGCCAGCAGTTTATCGGGTAGCGGGAGTGGCACAGATACGCAGTATTTT,CASSLSGSGSGTDTQYF
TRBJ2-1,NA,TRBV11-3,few,TGTGCCAGCAGCTTATCCGGACTCCAGAATGAGCAGTTCTTC,CASSLSGLQNEQFF
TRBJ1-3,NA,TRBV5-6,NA,TGTGCCAGCAAGCAGGATCCGGGACACAACTCTGGAAACACCATATATTTT,CASKQDPGHNSGNTIYF
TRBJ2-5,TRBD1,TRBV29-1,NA,TGCAGCGTAGAGACAGGGGGAACGAAGACCCAGTACTTC,CSVETGGTKTQYF
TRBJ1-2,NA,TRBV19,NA,TGTGCCAGTAGTATAGCTTTAGAGGGCTACTATGGCTACACCTTC,CASSIALEGYYGYTF
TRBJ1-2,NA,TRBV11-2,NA,TGTGCCAGCAGCTTAGGACCCGACTATGGCTACACCTTC,CASSLGPDYGYTF
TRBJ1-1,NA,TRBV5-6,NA,TGTGCCAGCAGCTGGGGGTCCACTGAAGCTTTCTTT,CASSWGSTEAFF
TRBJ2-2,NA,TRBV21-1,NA,TGTGCCAGCAGCCCCGGGACAGGGGCGAACACCGGGGAGCTGTTTTTT,CASSPGTGANTGELFF
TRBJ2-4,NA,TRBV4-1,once,TGCGCCAGCAGCCCACCACCCGGGGGAGCCAAAAACATTCAGTACTTC,CASSPPPGGAKNIQYF
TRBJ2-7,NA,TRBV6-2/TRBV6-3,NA,TGTGCCAGCAGTTCCCTGAGGGAGCAGTACTTC,CASSSLREQYF
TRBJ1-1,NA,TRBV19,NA,TGTGCCAGTAGTACCTCCTTGGGGGCGAACACTGAAGCTTTCTTT,CASSTSLGANTEAFF
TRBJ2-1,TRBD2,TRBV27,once,TGTGCCAGCCAAGATAGCGGGAGGTCGCATGAGCAGTTCTTC,CASQDSGRSHEQFF
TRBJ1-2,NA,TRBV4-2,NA,TGTGCCAGCAGCCCTCAAGGGGGGGCGTCTGGCTACACCTTC,CASSPQGGASGYTF
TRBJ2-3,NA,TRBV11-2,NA,TGTGCCAGCAGCCCAGGGAATACGCAGTATTTT,CASSPGNTQYF
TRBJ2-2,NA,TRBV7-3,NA,TGTGCCAGCAGCGTCAACTCAGGGCGGGACGGGGAGCTGTTTTTT,CASSVNSGRDGELFF
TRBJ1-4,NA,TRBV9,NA,TGTGCCAGCAGCGTAGGGTCGGGGCGAGGCGAAAAACTGTTTTTT,CASSVGSGRGEKLFF
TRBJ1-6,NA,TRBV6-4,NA,TGTGCCAGCAGTGCACCGGACAGAAGCTCCTATAATTCACCCCTCCACTTT,CASSAPDRSSYNSPLHF
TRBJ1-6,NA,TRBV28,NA,TGTGCCAGCAGTCGCGCAGGGACCCGGTCACCCCTCCACTTT,CASSRAGTRSPLHF
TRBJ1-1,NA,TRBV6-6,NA,TGTGCCAGCAGGAGCGGGGGGTCAAGCACTGAAGCTTTCTTT,CASRSGGSSTEAFF
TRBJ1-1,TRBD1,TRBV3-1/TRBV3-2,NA,TGTGCCAGCAGTCTACGGACAGGGATTGGTGAAGCTTTCTTT,CASSLRTGIGEAFF
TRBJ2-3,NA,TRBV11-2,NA,TGTGCCAGCAGAATCCCGGGACTGACGACAGATACGCAGTATTTT,CASRIPGLTTDTQYF
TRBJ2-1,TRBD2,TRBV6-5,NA,TGTGCCAGCAGTTACGGGCTAGCGGGAGGCCTCGAGCAGTTCTTC,CASSYGLAGGLEQFF
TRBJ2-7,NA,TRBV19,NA,TGTGCCAGTAGCTCATCTGGGGCATTCTACGAGCAGTACTTC,CASSSSGAFYEQYF
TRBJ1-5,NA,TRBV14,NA,TGTGCCAGCAGCCTCGGGAGGGTTAGCAATCAGCCCCAGCATTTT,CASSLGRVSNQPQHF
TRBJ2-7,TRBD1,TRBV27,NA,TGTGCCAGCAGTTCGAGAATCGGACAGGGTGGATCCTACGAGCAGTACTTC,CASSSRIGQGGSYEQYF
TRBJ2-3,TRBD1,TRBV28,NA,TGTGCCAGCAGTTTCGGTCTAGGGACAGATTTTTTAACAGATACGCAGTATTTT,CASSFGLGTDFLTDTQYF
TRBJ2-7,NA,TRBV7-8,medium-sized,TGTGCCAGCAGCTTAACTGCAGGATTTTTCTCCTACGAGCAGTACTTC,CASSLTAGFFSYEQYF
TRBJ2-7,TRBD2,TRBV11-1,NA,TGTGCCAGCAGCTTATTGTCTAGCGGGGACTACGAGCAGTACTTC,CASSLLSSGDYEQYF
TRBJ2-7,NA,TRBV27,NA,TGTGCCAGCAGCCCATTGGACAGATTCGGCCCCTACGAGCAGTACTTC,CASSPLDRFGPYEQYF
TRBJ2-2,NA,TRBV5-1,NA,TGCGCCAGCAGCTCGGGACACCAGAACACCGGGGAGCTGTTTTTT,CASSSGHQNTGELFF
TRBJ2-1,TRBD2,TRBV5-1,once,TGCGCCAGCAGCTTGGTCGGGAGGCCCAATGAGCAGTTCTTC,CASSLVGRPNEQFF
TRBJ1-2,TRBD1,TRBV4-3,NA,TGCGCCAGCAGCCAAGATCGGAGACAGGGGGCCTATGGCTACACCTTC,CASSQDRRQGAYGYTF
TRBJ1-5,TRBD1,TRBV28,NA,TGTGCCAGCAGTTGGGGGACAGACCACCTAGTGAATCAGCCCCAGCATTTT,CASSWGTDHLVNQPQHF
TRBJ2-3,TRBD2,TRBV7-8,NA,TGTGCCAGCAGCGATAGCGGGAGGGGAGATACGCAGTATTTT,CASSDSGRGDTQYF
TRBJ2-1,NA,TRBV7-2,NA,TGTGCCAGCAGCTTAGGGGCGGCCACCTACAATGAGCAGTTCTTC,CASSLGAATYNEQFF
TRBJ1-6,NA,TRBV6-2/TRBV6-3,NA,TGTGCCAGCAGTTACTCTCGAACTCGGGCCGTCGGCTCCTATAATTCACCCCTCCACTTT,CASSYSRTRAVGSYNSPLHF
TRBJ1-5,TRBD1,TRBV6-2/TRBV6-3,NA,TGTGCCAGCAGTTGGACAGGGAATCAGCCCCAGCATTTT,CASSWTGNQPQHF
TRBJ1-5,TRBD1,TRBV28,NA,TGTGCCAGCGGACAGGGGACCTACAATCAGCCCCAGCATTTT,CASGQGTYNQPQHF
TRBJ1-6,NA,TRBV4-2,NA,TGTGCCAGCAGCCAAGCCGGACACGATAATTCACCCCTCCACTTT,CASSQAGHDNSPLHF
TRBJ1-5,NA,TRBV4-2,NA,TGTGCCAGCAGCCAAGTGGTCAGGGGATCTCAGCCCCAGCATTTT,CASSQVVRGSQPQHF
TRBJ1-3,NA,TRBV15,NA,TGTGCCACCAGCAGTGAAGGGACTGGAAACACCATATATTTT,CATSSEGTGNTIYF
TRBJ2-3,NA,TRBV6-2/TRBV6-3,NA,TGTGCCAGCAGACCTATACGGGGCGTCAGCACAGATACGCAGTATTTT,CASRPIRGVSTDTQYF
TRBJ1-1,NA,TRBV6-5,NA,TGTGCCAGCAGTTATAGCACGGACACTGAAGCTTTCTTT,CASSYSTDTEAFF
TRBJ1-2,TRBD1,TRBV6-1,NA,TGTGCCAGCAGTGAGGGGAAACAGGGGCGATTCTTCTATGGCTACACCTTC,CASSEGKQGRFFYGYTF
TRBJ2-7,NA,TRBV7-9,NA,TGTGCCAGCAGCTCCCTACCTAATAGCTACGAGCAGTACTTC,CASSSLPNSYEQYF
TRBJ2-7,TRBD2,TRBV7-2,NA,TGTGCCAGCAGCTTGGATTGGACTAGCTTTTTCGAGCAGTACTTC,CASSLDWTSFFEQYF
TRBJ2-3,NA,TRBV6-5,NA,TGTGCCAGCATGGGCTCCGGTTACCGGGATACGCAGTATTTT,CASMGSGYRDTQYF
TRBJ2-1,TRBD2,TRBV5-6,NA,TGTGCCAGCAGCTTGTTTTCCCTAGCGGGACTCTACAATGAGCAGTTCTTC,CASSLFSLAGLYNEQFF